This is a list of T cell receptor beta chains from one sample in a study of shared T cell receptors in the human thymus. Measured with immunoSEQ multiplex PCR; TCRdb has only the in-frame clones, and not every one. The data contain about 540,000 clones, around 82% of them singletons. These data are also associated with another study on human thymus T cells.

The specimen was thymocytes. The receptor set was obtained from a boy under two years old with a congenital heart defect. The CDR3 runs from the conserved cysteine through the conserved F or W. The D gene is left open where the match is weak. Only some rows state a clone size, as once, few, many or a class for expanded clones.

j_call: TRBJ2-7
d_call: TRBD2
v_call: TRBV7-2
clone_size: -
cdr3_nt: TGTGCCAGCAGCCCGGGACTAGCGGGAGGCCCATACTACGAGCAGTACTTC
cdr3_aa: CASSPGLAGGPYYEQYF

j_call: TRBJ2-3
d_call: TRBD1
v_call: TRBV4-3
clone_size: -
cdr3_nt: TGCGCCAGCAGCCAAGTGGGACAGGGGGCCACAGATACGCAGTATTTT
cdr3_aa: CASSQVGQGATDTQYF

j_call: TRBJ2-7
d_call: -
v_call: TRBV28
clone_size: -
cdr3_nt: TGTGCCAGCAGTCCCGATCAGGGGCTGGGCGAGCAGTACTTC
cdr3_aa: CASSPDQGLGEQYF

j_call: TRBJ2-5
d_call: -
v_call: TRBV6-1
clone_size: -
cdr3_nt: TGTGCCAGCAGTGAACTTGTAGTGGGAGGGGGGGAGACCCAGTACTTC
cdr3_aa: CASSELVVGGGETQYF

j_call: TRBJ1-4
d_call: -
v_call: TRBV6-1
clone_size: once
cdr3_nt: TGTGCCAGCACTTATCGGGGTGAAAAACTGTTTTTT
cdr3_aa: CASTYRGEKLFF

j_call: TRBJ2-3
d_call: -
v_call: TRBV7-3
clone_size: -
cdr3_nt: TGTGCCAGCAGCTTAAGACATAGCGCAGATACGCAGTATTTT
cdr3_aa: CASSLRHSADTQYF

j_call: TRBJ1-1
d_call: -
v_call: TRBV11-2
clone_size: -
cdr3_nt: TGTGCCAGCAGCTTTGAACAGGGATGGGCTGAAGCTTTCTTT
cdr3_aa: CASSFEQGWAEAFF

j_call: TRBJ1-2
d_call: -
v_call: TRBV5-4
clone_size: once
cdr3_nt: TGTGCCAGCAGCCTACACCCAGGGGCGCAGCTCTATGGCTACACCTTC
cdr3_aa: CASSLHPGAQLYGYTF

j_call: TRBJ2-2
d_call: -
v_call: TRBV5-1
clone_size: few
cdr3_nt: TGCGCCAGCAGCTTCCATGACAGAGAGCTTACCCCGAACACCGGGGAGCTGTTTTTT
cdr3_aa: CASSFHDRELTPNTGELFF

j_call: TRBJ2-7
d_call: TRBD2
v_call: TRBV27
clone_size: -
cdr3_nt: TGTGCCAGCAGGACAGGAGTAGCGGGGAGCTACGAGCAGTACTTC
cdr3_aa: CASRTGVAGSYEQYF

j_call: TRBJ2-1
d_call: -
v_call: TRBV6-1
clone_size: -
cdr3_nt: TGTGCCAGCAGTGTTCGATTGGGGGCCTCCTACAATGAGCAGTTCTTC
cdr3_aa: CASSVRLGASYNEQFF

j_call: TRBJ1-2
d_call: -
v_call: TRBV11-2
clone_size: once
cdr3_nt: TGTGCCAGCAGCTTAGTATCGGGAAACGACTATGGCTACACCTTC
cdr3_aa: CASSLVSGNDYGYTF

j_call: TRBJ1-1
d_call: -
v_call: TRBV29-1
clone_size: -
cdr3_nt: TGCAGCGTTGGGCCGTTCATGAACACTGAAGCTTTCTTT
cdr3_aa: CSVGPFMNTEAFF

j_call: TRBJ2-5
d_call: -
v_call: TRBV15
clone_size: -
cdr3_nt: TGTGCCACCAGCAGCTTGGGCGTTGCCCAAGAGACCCAGTACTTC
cdr3_aa: CATSSLGVAQETQYF

j_call: TRBJ2-7
d_call: TRBD1
v_call: TRBV4-1
clone_size: -
cdr3_nt: TGCGCCAGCAGCCAACAGGGACAGGGTATGGGCGAGCAGTACTTC
cdr3_aa: CASSQQGQGMGEQYF

j_call: TRBJ2-7
d_call: TRBD2
v_call: TRBV4-3
clone_size: -
cdr3_nt: TGCGCCAGCAGCCAAAACGAGGGAGGGTCCTCCTACGAGCAGTACTTC
cdr3_aa: CASSQNEGGSSYEQYF

j_call: TRBJ2-1
d_call: TRBD2
v_call: TRBV4-1
clone_size: -
cdr3_nt: TGCGCCAGCAGCCAAGACGAGGCGCGGGAGGGTTGGGGTGAGCAGTTCTTC
cdr3_aa: CASSQDEAREGWGEQFF

j_call: TRBJ2-7
d_call: TRBD2
v_call: TRBV6-1
clone_size: -
cdr3_nt: TGTGCCAGCAGTTTCGGACTAGCGGGAGTCTCGGAGCAGTACTTC
cdr3_aa: CASSFGLAGVSEQYF

j_call: TRBJ1-2
d_call: -
v_call: TRBV6-1
clone_size: -
cdr3_nt: TGTGCCAGCACAGTCCGGGGGGCTCTTAACTATGGCTACACCTTC
cdr3_aa: CASTVRGALNYGYTF

j_call: TRBJ2-1
d_call: -
v_call: TRBV28
clone_size: -
cdr3_nt: TGTGCCAGCAGGAGATCTGGGGGGGCCGATGAGCAGTTCTTC
cdr3_aa: CASRRSGGADEQFF

j_call: TRBJ2-6
d_call: -
v_call: TRBV5-1
clone_size: -
cdr3_nt: TGCGCCAGCAGCTTCGGACAGCCCCGCTCTGGGGCCAACGTCCTGACTTTC
cdr3_aa: CASSFGQPRSGANVLTF

j_call: TRBJ1-4
d_call: -
v_call: TRBV11-2
clone_size: -
cdr3_nt: TGTGCCAGCAGCTTAGAAAGGAGGGCAACTAATGAAAAACTGTTTTTT
cdr3_aa: CASSLERRATNEKLFF

j_call: TRBJ2-1
d_call: -
v_call: TRBV25-1
clone_size: few
cdr3_nt: TGTGCCAGCAGTGAATGGCAGGGGGGTATGGACAATGAGCAGTTCTTC
cdr3_aa: CASSEWQGGMDNEQFF

j_call: TRBJ1-1
d_call: -
v_call: TRBV27
clone_size: few
cdr3_nt: TGTGCCAGCAGTTTGACCTCAGGGTACTCAGGCCCCACTGAAGCTTTCTTT
cdr3_aa: CASSLTSGYSGPTEAFF

j_call: TRBJ1-5
d_call: -
v_call: TRBV7-9
clone_size: -
cdr3_nt: TGTGCCAGCAGCTTAGACGGTAGCAATCAGCCCCAGCATTTT
cdr3_aa: CASSLDGSNQPQHF

j_call: TRBJ1-5
d_call: TRBD1
v_call: TRBV7-2
clone_size: few
cdr3_nt: TGTGCCAGCAGCTTAGTAGCCGGGACAGGGAGTCAGCCCCAGCATTTT
cdr3_aa: CASSLVAGTGSQPQHF

j_call: TRBJ2-7
d_call: TRBD1
v_call: TRBV4-1
clone_size: -
cdr3_nt: TGCGCCAGCAGCCCTCGGCGACAGGGCCCCTACGAGCAGTACTTC
cdr3_aa: CASSPRRQGPYEQYF

j_call: TRBJ2-3
d_call: -
v_call: TRBV7-9
clone_size: few
cdr3_nt: TGTGCCAGCAGCCTTACTATAACAGATACGCAGTATTTT
cdr3_aa: CASSLTITDTQYF

j_call: TRBJ2-2
d_call: -
v_call: TRBV6-5
clone_size: -
cdr3_nt: TGTGCCAGCAGTTACGGCGGTGGGGAGCTGTTTTTT
cdr3_aa: CASSYGGGELFF

j_call: TRBJ2-7
d_call: -
v_call: TRBV19
clone_size: -
cdr3_nt: TGTGCCAGTAGTACGAAATTCGGGATTACGGGCTCCTACGAGCAGTACTTC
cdr3_aa: CASSTKFGITGSYEQYF

j_call: TRBJ2-1
d_call: -
v_call: TRBV6-5
clone_size: few
cdr3_nt: TGTGCCAGCAGCGGCTGGAGGAGCTCCTACAATGAGCAGTTCTTC
cdr3_aa: CASSGWRSSYNEQFF

j_call: TRBJ2-7
d_call: -
v_call: TRBV7-2
clone_size: -
cdr3_nt: TGTGCCAGCAGTCGTTGGTTTGGGAGGTACGAGCAGTACTTC
cdr3_aa: CASSRWFGRYEQYF

j_call: TRBJ2-3
d_call: TRBD2
v_call: TRBV13
clone_size: -
cdr3_nt: TGTGCCAGCAGCTTACCCCTACTGACTAGCGGGAGGACCCGGGGCACAGATACGCAGTATTTT
cdr3_aa: CASSLPLLTSGRTRGTDTQYF

j_call: TRBJ2-7
d_call: TRBD2
v_call: TRBV7-2
clone_size: once
cdr3_nt: TGTGCCAGCAGCTTAGGGTTCCTAGCGGGAGGCCCCTACGAGCAGTACTTC
cdr3_aa: CASSLGFLAGGPYEQYF

j_call: TRBJ2-6
d_call: -
v_call: TRBV6-5
clone_size: -
cdr3_nt: TGTGCCAGCAGTCCCAGGGCCTCTGGGGCCAACGTCCTGACTTTC
cdr3_aa: CASSPRASGANVLTF

j_call: TRBJ2-1
d_call: TRBD2
v_call: TRBV10-2
clone_size: -
cdr3_nt: TGCGCCAGCAGTGATCCCCACTTACTCGGGAGGGGATCCCCCTACAATGAGCAGTTCTTC
cdr3_aa: CASSDPHLLGRGSPYNEQFF

j_call: TRBJ2-4
d_call: TRBD2
v_call: TRBV5-6
clone_size: -
cdr3_nt: TGTGCCAGCAGCGCTACTAGCGGGACCGGAGCCAAAAACATTCAGTACTTC
cdr3_aa: CASSATSGTGAKNIQYF

j_call: TRBJ2-5
d_call: TRBD1
v_call: TRBV19
clone_size: -
cdr3_nt: TGTGCCAGTAGTATTGAGGACAGGGCCTACCAAGAGACCCAGTACTTC
cdr3_aa: CASSIEDRAYQETQYF

j_call: TRBJ2-1
d_call: TRBD2
v_call: TRBV19
clone_size: -
cdr3_nt: TGTGCCAGTAGTAAACCCTCAGGACTAGGCCGAGTCTACAATGAGCAGTTCTTC
cdr3_aa: CASSKPSGLGRVYNEQFF

j_call: TRBJ2-5
d_call: TRBD1
v_call: TRBV7-9
clone_size: -
cdr3_nt: TGTGCCAGCAGCGGTATGGGACAGTACCTACAAGAGACCCAGTACTTC
cdr3_aa: CASSGMGQYLQETQYF

j_call: TRBJ2-7
d_call: TRBD1
v_call: TRBV25-1
clone_size: -
cdr3_nt: TGTGCCAGCAGTGAAGGGACAGGGGGCAACGAGCAGTACTTC
cdr3_aa: CASSEGTGGNEQYF

j_call: TRBJ2-5
d_call: TRBD2
v_call: TRBV5-1
clone_size: -
cdr3_nt: TGCGCCAGCAGCGCCACGGGACTAGCGGGAGAAGAGACCCAGTACTTC
cdr3_aa: CASSATGLAGEETQYF

j_call: TRBJ2-7
d_call: TRBD2
v_call: TRBV7-9
clone_size: -
cdr3_nt: TGTGCCAGCAGCTTGAATTGGGGGGGGTCCTACGAGCAGTACTTC
cdr3_aa: CASSLNWGGSYEQYF